This passage covers 8 T cell receptor beta chains from one sample sequenced in a study of blood T cell repertoires in COVID-19 (dated by TCRdb to about 2020). Receptors were amplified or captured by the immunoSEQ multiplex PCR assay. Here the immuneACCESS table is served through TCRdb, limited to in-frame sequences with V and J called. Missing clones are a known gap in these copies; in checked studies unresolved V genes cover under half, and the rest lacks a known reason. The sample contains more than 150,000 clones, approximately 80% of them found a single time. Of the sample, roughly 13% falls within the top ten clones. The sequenced material came from peripheral blood. Every receptor here comes from a man in his fifties who had recovered from COVID-19.

The V call is TRBV29-1, the J call TRBJ2-7, with TRBD2 matching over 8 bases. With 2 bases clipped from V and 1 base from J, the junction kept 1 base outside the gene matches. Germline CDR1 reads SQVTM; CDR2 reads ANQGSEA. The CDR3 has 13 amino acids. CDR3 nucleotide sequence: TGCAGCGTTGAAACTAGCGGATCCTACGAGCAGTACTTC. This codes for CSVETSGSYEQYF.

The chain combines TRBV6-2 or TRBV6-3 with TRBJ2-5; weak D call: TRBD2 (5 bases). The CDR3 totals 13 residues. CDR1 and CDR2 (germline): MNHEY, SVGEGT. Deletions cut 7 bases from V and 4 bases from J, with 13 bases between. DNA for the CDR3: TGTGCCAGCACCCCTCTAGGAGGAGAGACCCAGTACTTC. It translates to CASTPLGGETQYF.

This clone was seen a handful of times. J is TRBJ2-1 and V is TRBV4-3; tentatively, D is TRBD2 (5 bases). Looked up from germline, CDR1 is LGHNA and CDR2 is YSLEER. The CDR3 totals 16 residues. The V end was cut by 0 bases, the J end by 4 bases, with 13 bases between. CDR3 amino acids: CASSQDRSGDYNEQFF. As DNA, the CDR3 is TGCGCCAGCAGCCAAGATCGGAGCGGAGATTACAATGAGCAGTTCTTC.

This chain links TRBV13 with TRBJ2-3; D gene ambiguous. The CDR3 is 13 residues long. Trimming took off 3 bases at V and 4 bases at J, with 8 bases between the two ends. CDR1 and CDR2 (germline): PRHDT, FYEKMQ (reference sequence). CDR3: CASSFTTPDTQYF. CDR3 bases: TGTGCCAGCAGCTTTACTACCCCAGATACGCAGTATTTT.

V usage is TRBV6-2 or TRBV6-3 and J usage is TRBJ2-7, with D perhaps matching TRBD2 (6 bases). The germline V and J ends were trimmed by 2 bases and 4 bases, with 18 bases remaining between them. Germline assignment: CDR1 MNHEY and CDR2 SVGEGT. CDR3 length equals 16 residues. This chain's CDR3 is CASSYVGYRERYEQYF. DNA of the CDR3: TGTGCCAGCAGTTACGTCGGGTATCGGGAGAGGTACGAGCAGTACTTC.

This clone was detected once. This rearrangement joins TRBV5-6 to TRBJ2-3, with D possibly matching TRBD2 (5 bases). This CDR3 has 15 amino acids. V was trimmed by 0 bases and J by 6 bases, leaving 14 bases between them. The germline CDR1 and CDR2 sequences are SGHDT and YYEEEE. CDR3 region: CASSLAGAELDTQYF. CDR3 sequence (DNA): TGTGCCAGCAGCTTGGCCGGAGCGGAGTTGGATACGCAGTATTTT.

The rearrangement uses TRBV30 and TRBJ2-3; 7 bases fit TRBD2. The CDR3 length is 15 residues. The trim removed 0 bases at V and 4 bases at J, leaving 7 bases unmatched. The V gene's germline CDR1 is GTSNPN and CDR2 SVGIG (reference sequence). CDR3 sequence: CAWSVPRGSADTQYF. DNA for the CDR3: TGTGCCTGGAGTGTCCCTCGCGGGAGCGCAGATACGCAGTATTTT.

This clone appeared a few times. The rearrangement uses TRBV19 and TRBJ2-1; 11 bases align to TRBD2. Germline assignment: CDR1 LNHDA and CDR2 SQIVND (reference sequence). J lost 10 bases, V lost 5 bases, and 7 bases had no gene match. This CDR3 is built from 14 residues. CDR3 region: CASSFSGTSGEQFF. Here the CDR3 DNA reads TGTGCCAGTAGTTTTTCCGGGACTAGCGGCGAGCAGTTCTTC.